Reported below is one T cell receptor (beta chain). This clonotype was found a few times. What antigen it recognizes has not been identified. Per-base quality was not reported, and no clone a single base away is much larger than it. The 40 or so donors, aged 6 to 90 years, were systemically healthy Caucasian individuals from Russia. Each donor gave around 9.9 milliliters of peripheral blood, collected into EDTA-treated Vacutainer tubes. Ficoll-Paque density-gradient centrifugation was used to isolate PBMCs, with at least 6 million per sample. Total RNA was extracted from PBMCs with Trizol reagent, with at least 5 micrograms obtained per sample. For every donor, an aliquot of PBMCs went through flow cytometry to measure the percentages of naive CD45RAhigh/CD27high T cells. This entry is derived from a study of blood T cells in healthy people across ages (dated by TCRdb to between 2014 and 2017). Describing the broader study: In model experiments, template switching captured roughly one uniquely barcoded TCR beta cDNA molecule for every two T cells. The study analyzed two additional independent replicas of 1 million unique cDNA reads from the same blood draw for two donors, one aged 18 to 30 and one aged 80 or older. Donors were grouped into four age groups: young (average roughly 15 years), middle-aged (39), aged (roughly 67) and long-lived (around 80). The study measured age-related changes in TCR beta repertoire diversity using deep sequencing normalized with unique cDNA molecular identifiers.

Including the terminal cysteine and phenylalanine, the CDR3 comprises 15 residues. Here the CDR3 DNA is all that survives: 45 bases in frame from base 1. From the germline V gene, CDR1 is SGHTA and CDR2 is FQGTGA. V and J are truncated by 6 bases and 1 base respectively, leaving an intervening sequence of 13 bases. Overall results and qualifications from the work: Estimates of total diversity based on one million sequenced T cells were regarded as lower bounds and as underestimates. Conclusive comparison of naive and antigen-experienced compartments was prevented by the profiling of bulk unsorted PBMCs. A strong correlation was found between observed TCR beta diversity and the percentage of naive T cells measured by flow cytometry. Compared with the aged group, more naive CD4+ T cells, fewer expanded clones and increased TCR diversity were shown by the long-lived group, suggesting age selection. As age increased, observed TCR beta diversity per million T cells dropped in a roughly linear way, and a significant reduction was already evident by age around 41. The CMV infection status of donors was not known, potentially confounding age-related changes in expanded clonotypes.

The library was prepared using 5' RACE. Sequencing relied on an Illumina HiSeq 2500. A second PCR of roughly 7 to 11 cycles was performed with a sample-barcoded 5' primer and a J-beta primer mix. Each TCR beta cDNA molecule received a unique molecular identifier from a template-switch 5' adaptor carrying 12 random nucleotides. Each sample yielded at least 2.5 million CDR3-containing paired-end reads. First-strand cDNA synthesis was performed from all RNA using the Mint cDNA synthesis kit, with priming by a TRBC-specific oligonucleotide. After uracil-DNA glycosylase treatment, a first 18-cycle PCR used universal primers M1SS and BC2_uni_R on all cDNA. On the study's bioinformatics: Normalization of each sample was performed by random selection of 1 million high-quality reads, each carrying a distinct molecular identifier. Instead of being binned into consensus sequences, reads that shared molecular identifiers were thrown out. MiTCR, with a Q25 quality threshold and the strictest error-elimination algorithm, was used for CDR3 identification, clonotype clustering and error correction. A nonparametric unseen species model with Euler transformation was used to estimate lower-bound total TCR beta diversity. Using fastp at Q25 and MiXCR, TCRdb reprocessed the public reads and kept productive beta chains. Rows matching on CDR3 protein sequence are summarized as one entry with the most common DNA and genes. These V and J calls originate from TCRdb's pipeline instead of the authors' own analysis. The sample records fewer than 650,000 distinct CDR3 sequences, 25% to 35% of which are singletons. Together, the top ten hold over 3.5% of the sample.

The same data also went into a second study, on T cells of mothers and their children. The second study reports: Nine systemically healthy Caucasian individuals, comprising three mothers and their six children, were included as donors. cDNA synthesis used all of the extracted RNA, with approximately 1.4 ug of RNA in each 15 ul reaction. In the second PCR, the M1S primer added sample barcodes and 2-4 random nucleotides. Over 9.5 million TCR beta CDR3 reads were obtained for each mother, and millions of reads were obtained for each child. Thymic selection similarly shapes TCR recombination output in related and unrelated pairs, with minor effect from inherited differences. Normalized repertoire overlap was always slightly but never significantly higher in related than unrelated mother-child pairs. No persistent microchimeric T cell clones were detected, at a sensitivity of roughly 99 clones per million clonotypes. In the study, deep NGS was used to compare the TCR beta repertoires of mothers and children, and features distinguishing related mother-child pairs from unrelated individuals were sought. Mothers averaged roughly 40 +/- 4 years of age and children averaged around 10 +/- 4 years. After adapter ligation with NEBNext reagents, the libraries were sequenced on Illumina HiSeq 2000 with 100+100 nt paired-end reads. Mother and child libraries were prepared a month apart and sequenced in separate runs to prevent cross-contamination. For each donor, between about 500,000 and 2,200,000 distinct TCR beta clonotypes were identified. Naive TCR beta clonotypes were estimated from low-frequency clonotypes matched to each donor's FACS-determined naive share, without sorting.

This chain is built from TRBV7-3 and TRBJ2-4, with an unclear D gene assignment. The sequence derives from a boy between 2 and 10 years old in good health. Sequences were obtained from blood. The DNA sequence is TGTGCCAGCAGGACCCGGCGAGCGGCCAAAAACATTCAGTACTTC. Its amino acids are CASRTRRAAKNIQYF.